The rows below give T cell receptor beta chains drawn from one sample of a study of CD8+ T cells in alopecia areata. Clones were sequenced by immunoSEQ multiplex PCR, and TCRdb holds only the in-frame ones, with some missing. The sample shows about 150,000 clones, around 86% of them seen only once. Sample: CD8+ T cells sorted from blood, taken at week 0. These receptors all stem from a human donor with alopecia areata. CDR3s include the opening cysteine and the closing phenylalanine or tryptophan. D genes are given only for firm matches. Not all rows give a size; the values are once, few, many and, for expanded clones, a class.

clone size,D gene,J gene,CDR3 length,V gene,CDR3 protein,CDR3 DNA
few,TRBD2,TRBJ2-1,14,TRBV2,CASSEGGGGHEQFF,TGTGCCAGCAGTGAGGGCGGGGGTGGCCATGAGCAGTTCTTC
.,TRBD2,TRBJ2-1,15,TRBV5-5,CASSLRAGDYNEQFF,TGTGCCAGCAGCTTGAGAGCGGGGGACTACAATGAGCAGTTCTTC
.,.,TRBJ2-7,14,TRBV7-6,CASSLAGSSYEQYF,TGTGCCAGCAGCTTAGCAGGAAGCTCCTACGAGCAGTACTTC
.,TRBD2,TRBJ2-3,15,TRBV7-2,CASSLVSGGTDTQYF,TGTGCCAGCAGCTTAGTTTCGGGAGGAACAGATACGCAGTATTTT
.,TRBD1,TRBJ2-2,18,TRBV4-1,CASSHRRTGGVLAGELFF,TGCGCCAGCAGCCATAGGAGGACAGGGGGCGTTCTGGCCGGGGAGCTGTTTTTT
.,TRBD2,TRBJ2-7,17,TRBV9,CASSVGSASGRSHEQYF,TGTGCCAGCAGCGTAGGGTCCGCTAGCGGGAGATCCCACGAGCAGTACTTC
.,.,TRBJ2-7,13,TRBV29-1,CSVLIAGFYEQYF,TGCAGCGTTTTGATTGCAGGGTTCTACGAGCAGTACTTC
.,.,TRBJ2-2,16,TRBV7-9,CASSLISPAGAGELFF,TGTGCCAGCAGCTTAATCTCCCCGGCAGGGGCCGGGGAGCTGTTTTTT
.,TRBD1,TRBJ2-3,17,TRBV11-2,CASSLGVWVRGLDTQYF,TGTGCCAGCAGCTTAGGAGTTTGGGTCAGGGGGCTAGATACGCAGTATTTT
few,.,TRBJ2-4,15,TRBV29-1,CSVEDTYLTKNIQYF,TGCAGCGTTGAAGATACCTATTTGACCAAAAACATTCAGTACTTC
.,TRBD2,TRBJ2-1,15,TRBV6-5,CASSSGLAGLNEQFF,TGTGCCAGCAGCTCCGGGCTAGCGGGATTGAATGAGCAGTTCTTC
.,.,TRBJ1-1,15,TRBV6-5,CASSYNSVLNTEAFF,TGTGCCAGCAGTTACAACAGCGTTTTGAACACTGAAGCTTTCTTT
.,.,TRBJ2-1,15,TRBV7-9,CASSLSLGTSNEQFF,TGTGCCAGCAGCTTGAGTCTTGGGACTTCAAATGAGCAGTTCTTC
.,.,TRBJ2-1,16,TRBV7-9,CASSPDRIQANNEQFF,TGTGCCAGCAGCCCGGACAGAATACAAGCAAACAATGAGCAGTTCTTC
.,.,TRBJ2-7,14,TRBV9,CASSPGDQTYEQYF,TGTGCCAGCAGCCCCGGGGACCAAACCTACGAGCAGTACTTC
.,.,TRBJ1-2,14,TRBV14,CASSQGMGPYGYTF,TGTGCCAGCAGCCAAGGGATGGGACCCTATGGCTACACCTTC
.,TRBD1,TRBJ2-1,14,TRBV29-1,CSVVSGQTYNEQFF,TGCAGCGTTGTCTCGGGACAGACCTACAATGAGCAGTTCTTC
.,TRBD1,TRBJ1-1,15,TRBV7-9,CASSQGDRGTAEAFF,TGTGCCAGCAGCCAGGGGGACAGGGGGACCGCTGAAGCTTTCTTT
.,.,TRBJ1-2,11,TRBV9,CASTDPKGYTF,TGTGCCAGCACCGACCCCAAGGGCTACACCTTC
.,.,TRBJ2-1,14,TRBV28,CASSSNWGINEQFF,TGTGCCAGCAGTTCCAATTGGGGGATCAATGAGCAGTTCTTC
.,.,TRBJ2-7,13,TRBV25-1,CASSHTSSYEQYF,TGTGCCAGCAGCCACACGAGCTCCTACGAGCAGTACTTC
.,TRBD1,TRBJ1-2,15,TRBV5-1,CASSSDETGVYGYTF,TGCGCCAGCAGCTCCGATGAGACAGGGGTCTATGGCTACACCTTC
.,.,TRBJ1-4,13,TRBV27,CASSPVDGEKLFF,TGTGCCAGCAGTCCGGTTGATGGGGAAAAACTGTTTTTT
.,TRBD1,TRBJ1-1,15,TRBV5-1,CASSLSRGLNTEAFF,TGCGCCAGCAGCTTGTCCAGGGGGCTGAACACTGAAGCTTTCTTT
once,.,TRBJ2-1,12,TRBV5-1,CASRSNYNEQFF,TGCGCCAGCAGATCTAACTACAATGAGCAGTTCTTC
.,.,TRBJ2-6,21,TRBV27,CASSPYYAVDHTSSGANVLTF,TGTGCCAGCAGCCCTTACTATGCCGTGGACCATACCAGCTCTGGGGCCAACGTCCTGACTTTC
.,TRBD1,TRBJ2-7,14,TRBV30,CAWSSGTGSNEQYF,TGTGCCTGGAGTTCCGGGACAGGGTCCAACGAGCAGTACTTC
.,TRBD1,TRBJ2-7,17,TRBV27,CASSPSQGEVILTEQYF,TGTGCCAGCAGTCCCTCCCAGGGGGAAGTAATATTGACCGAGCAGTACTTC
few,TRBD1,TRBJ2-7,15,TRBV7-6,CASSPRTGFAYEQYF,TGTGCCAGCAGCCCGCGGACAGGGTTCGCCTACGAGCAGTACTTC
.,.,TRBJ1-1,16,TRBV29-1,CSVAESITGLNTEAFF,TGCAGCGTCGCGGAATCAATAACAGGGTTGAACACTGAAGCTTTCTTT
.,.,TRBJ2-7,16,TRBV18,CASSKGESVPLYEQYF,TGTGCCAGCTCAAAGGGAGAGAGCGTCCCCCTCTACGAGCAGTACTTC
.,.,TRBJ2-1,15,TRBV4-1,CASSQGRSSYNEQFF,TGCGCCAGCAGCCAGGGTCGGAGCTCCTACAATGAGCAGTTCTTC
.,TRBD2,TRBJ2-1,14,TRBV10-1,CASSDSGIYNEQFF,TGCGCCAGCAGCGATAGCGGGATCTACAATGAGCAGTTCTTC
.,.,TRBJ2-7,12,TRBV28,CASSLGLWEQYF,TGTGCCAGCAGTTTGGGCCTTTGGGAGCAGTACTTC
few,.,TRBJ2-1,14,TRBV19,CASSIGGDYNEQFF,TGTGCCAGTAGTATAGGAGGGGACTACAATGAGCAGTTCTTC
.,TRBD1,TRBJ2-3,16,TRBV14,CASRSPRTGRTDTQYF,TGTGCCAGCAGGTCCCCCCGGACAGGGAGAACAGATACGCAGTATTTT
.,.,TRBJ2-7,11,TRBV10-2,CASSESYEQYF,TGCGCCAGCAGTGAGTCCTACGAGCAGTACTTC
.,.,TRBJ2-3,13,TRBV15,CATSTDFTDTQYF,TGTGCCACCAGCACTGACTTCACAGATACGCAGTATTTT
.,.,TRBJ2-7,12,TRBV7-9,CASSPGTGEQYF,TGTGCCAGCAGCCCAGGGACGGGGGAGCAGTACTTC
.,.,TRBJ2-7,13,TRBV27,CASSPDRIYEQYF,TGTGCCAGCAGCCCGGACAGAATCTACGAGCAGTACTTC
.,.,TRBJ2-5,17,TRBV15,CATSRQQGIIIRETQYF,TGTGCCACCAGCAGACAGCAGGGTATCATTATTCGAGAGACCCAGTACTTC
once,.,TRBJ2-1,18,TRBV5-1,CASSPADLLDLPDNEQFF,TGCGCCAGCAGCCCTGCTGATTTACTAGATCTCCCGGACAATGAGCAGTTCTTC
once,.,TRBJ2-7,11,TRBV30,CAWSVSIEQYF,TGTGCCTGGAGTGTCTCCATCGAGCAGTACTTC
.,.,TRBJ2-2,14,TRBV6-5,CASSSTANTGELFF,TGTGCCAGCTCCTCCACGGCGAACACCGGGGAGCTGTTTTTT
.,TRBD1,TRBJ1-1,15,TRBV5-4,CASSFFTGGGTEAFF,TGTGCCAGCAGCTTTTTTACAGGGGGCGGCACTGAAGCTTTCTTT
.,.,TRBJ1-2,14,TRBV2,CASSDPGSDYGYTF,TGTGCCAGCAGTGATCCAGGGAGCGACTATGGCTACACCTTC
.,TRBD1,TRBJ2-7,15,TRBV7-8,CASSLVTGISYEQYF,TGTGCCAGCAGCTTAGTGACAGGGATTTCCTACGAGCAGTACTTC
few,.,TRBJ2-3,14,TRBV5-1,CASSFGESTDTQYF,TGCGCCAGCAGTTTCGGCGAGAGCACAGATACGCAGTATTTT
.,.,TRBJ2-1,10,TRBV6-1,CASSDGWQFF,TGTGCCAGCAGTGATGGGTGGCAGTTCTTC
.,.,TRBJ2-3,10,TRBV27,CASSPHTQYF,TGTGCCAGCAGTCCCCATACGCAGTATTTT
.,TRBD1,TRBJ1-2,15,TRBV11-2,CASSLRPGTGEGYTF,TGTGCCAGCAGCTTAAGACCCGGGACAGGGGAAGGCTACACCTTC
once,.,TRBJ2-7,14,TRBV9,CASSPSDALDEQYF,TGTGCCAGCAGCCCCTCGGACGCGCTCGACGAGCAGTACTTC
few,.,TRBJ2-3,14,TRBV5-4,CASSLLGGTDTQYF,TGTGCCAGCAGCTTGTTGGGGGGCACAGATACGCAGTATTTT
few,.,TRBJ2-1,14,TRBV7-9,CASSFALDGSEQFF,TGTGCCAGCAGCTTTGCTCTAGACGGCAGTGAGCAGTTCTTC
few,.,TRBJ2-7,14,TRBV11-2,CASSLAPNPYEQYF,TGTGCCAGCAGCTTAGCTCCTAATCCTTACGAGCAGTACTTC
.,TRBD1,TRBJ1-2,14,TRBV29-1,CSVEDHRGLYGYTF,TGCAGCGTTGAAGATCACAGGGGGCTTTATGGCTACACCTTC